Below are 16 T cell receptor beta chains sequenced from a single sample in a study of early T cells in non-severe SARS-CoV-2 infection. One entry per CDR3 protein, called by TCRdb with MiXCR from the 5' RACE reads. There are approximately 70,000 distinct CDR3 sequences in the sample; over 10% occur only once, and 2.5% to 3% lies in the top ten. The sequences come from whole blood, collected at baseline. The receptors here all came from an adult who was a healthcare worker with PCR-confirmed SARS-CoV-2 infection or an uninfected control (not recorded which).

The chain uses TRBV29-1 and TRBJ1-3; no firm D call. Germline V gene sequence: CDR1 SQVTM, CDR2 ANQGSEA. The CDR3 is made up of 14 amino acids. V was clipped by 2 bases and J by 2 bases, with 10 bases between them. In DNA, the CDR3 is TGCAGCGTTGAATGGGCACTTACTGGAAACACCATATATTTT. Translation: CSVEWALTGNTIYF.

The rearrangement links TRBV3-1 to TRBJ2-3; a possible D gene is TRBD1 (6 bases). The V and J ends lost 1 base and 6 bases respectively, with 14 bases between them. The CDR3 length is 15 residues. Germline CDR1 reads LGHDT; CDR2 reads YNNKEL (reference sequence). The chain's CDR3 is CASSQGRTVGDTQYF. DNA for the CDR3: TGTGCCAGCAGCCAAGGAAGGACAGTGGGGGATACGCAGTATTTT.

Ten or more counts support this clonotype. The chain combines TRBV28 with TRBJ1-2, with D perhaps TRBD1 (6 bases). Germline CDR1 is MDHEN and CDR2 is SYDVKM. CDR3 length equals 14 residues. The V end was cut by 4 bases, the J end by 6 bases, with 15 bases between. The CDR3 loop reads CASSSPGRGNGYTF. The CDR3, as DNA: TGTGCCAGCAGTTCCCCCGGGAGGGGGAATGGCTACACCTTC.

The rearrangement uses TRBV5-1 and TRBJ2-5; either TRBD1 or TRBD2 may fit D (6 bases each). With 4 bases removed from V and 5 bases from J, the gap between germline ends came to 12 bases. Looked up from germline, CDR1 is SGHRS and CDR2 is YFSETQ. This CDR3 contains 13 residues. CDR3 in amino acids: CASSIGGPETQYF. The CDR3 DNA reads as TGCGCCAGCAGCATAGGGGGGCCGGAGACCCAGTACTTC.

This clonotype was counted only a few times. The chain is built from TRBV18 and TRBJ1-1; D ambiguous. The CDR3 spans 14 residues. Trimming left V 0 bases short and J 6 bases short, with 11 bases between. Germline lookup yields CDR1 KGHSH and CDR2 LQKENI. CDR3 bases: TGTGCCAGCTCACCACCCTTATCAGGTGCTGAAGCTTTCTTT. It is translated as CASSPPLSGAEAFF.

V is TRBV18 and J is TRBJ2-7; 8 bases align to TRBD1. The CDR3 totals 14 residues. Losses at the gene ends were 2 bases for V and 5 bases for J; bases not matched to a gene: 5. Germline V CDR1 and CDR2: KGHSH, LQKENI. The CDR3, as DNA: TGTGCCAGCTCACCAGTTCAGGGGGCCCACGAGCAGTACTTC. Protein product: CASSPVQGAHEQYF.

This sequence joins TRBV24-1 and TRBJ2-1; 7 bases map to TRBD2. Trimming cost V 1 base and J 5 bases; bases outside gene matches: 7. Germline loops: CDR1 KGHDR, CDR2 SFDVKD. This CDR3 is 16 amino acids long. DNA of the CDR3: TGTGCCACCAGTGATTTTGGGCGCGGGGGAAACAATGAGCAGTTCTTC. Its protein product is CATSDFGRGGNNEQFF.

This clonotype came up many times. The CDR3 loop reads CASSLAGQGPIGELFF. For the CDR3, the DNA is TGTGCCAGCAGCTTGGCCGGACAGGGTCCTATCGGGGAGCTGTTTTTT. The rearrangement uses TRBV7-6 and TRBJ2-2; 8 bases are a match to TRBD1. CDR1 is SGHVS, CDR2 FNYEAQ, per germline. The CDR3 consists of 16 residues. The V gene end was trimmed by 3 bases and the J gene end by 7 bases; junction bases not matched to a gene: 10.

V and J are TRBV28 and TRBJ1-2, with TRBD1 as a possible D gene (6 bases). Germline CDR1 is MDHEN and CDR2 is SYDVKM. The CDR3 is 13 amino acids. The V end lost 6 bases, the J end lost 8 bases, and 16 bases lay between the germline ends. CDR3 in amino acids: CASSHRVHSGYTF. Here the CDR3 DNA reads TGTGCCAGCAGCCACAGGGTGCACTCGGGCTACACCTTC.

The chain carries TRBV6-1 and TRBJ1-1; TRBD1 might be the D (6 bases). The CDR3 length is 14 residues. The V end lost 4 bases, the J end lost 2 bases, and 11 bases lay between the germline ends. The V gene's germline CDR1 is MNHNS and CDR2 SASEGT. CDR3 residues: CASSAGDTNTEAFF. Here the CDR3 DNA reads TGTGCCAGCAGTGCAGGGGACACCAACACTGAAGCTTTCTTT.

In this sample, this clonotype turned up a few times. The chain links TRBV6-1 to TRBJ2-3; 7 nucleotides line up with TRBD2. Germline CDR1 reads MNHNS; CDR2 reads SASEGT. V trimming: 6 bases; J trimming: 8 bases; junction bases outside the gene matches: 2. This CDR3 has 11 amino acids. This chain's CDR3 is CASSASGTQYF. The CDR3 DNA reads TGTGCCAGCAGCGCTAGCGGTACGCAGTATTTT.

The chain is built from TRBV10-3 and TRBJ2-1, with 10 bases aligning to TRBD1. Per germline, CDR1 ENHRY and CDR2 SYGVKD. There are 17 residues in the CDR3. Trimming removed 0 bases from V and 4 bases from J; junction bases left unmatched: 6. CDR3 protein: CAISESLRQGAYNEQFF. The DNA of the CDR3 is TGTGCCATCAGTGAGTCCTTGAGACAGGGGGCTTACAATGAGCAGTTCTTC.

This chain uses TRBV7-8 with TRBJ1-5; TRBD1 matches at 10 bases. Germline V gene data show CDR1 as SGHVS and CDR2 as FQNEAQ. This CDR3 has 17 amino acids. The V gene end was trimmed by 0 bases and the J gene end by 1 base; junction bases not matched to a gene: 3. DNA for the CDR3: TGTGCCAGCAGCTTAGCCTGGGACAGGGGAAGCAATCAGCCCCAGCATTTT. Protein product: CASSLAWDRGSNQPQHF.

Only a few counts were recorded for this clonotype. The J gene is TRBJ2-3, the V gene TRBV7-9; a weak D match, TRBD1 (6 bases). V gave up 2 bases and J gave up 4 bases, with 19 bases separating them. CDR1 is SEHNR, CDR2 FQNEAQ, per germline (reference sequence). The CDR3 is 17 amino acids. The CDR3 DNA reads TGTGCCAGCAGCTTAAGTAGCAGACAGGCTTCTCCAGATACGCAGTATTTT. The encoded protein is CASSLSSRQASPDTQYF.

This clonotype occurred a few times. The chain links TRBV12-5 to TRBJ2-1; perhaps TRBD1 as D (6 bases). This CDR3 has 16 residues. V lost 7 bases and J lost 0, with 16 bases in between. The germline V gene encodes CDR1 LGHNT and CDR2 FRNRAP. CDR3 DNA sequence: TGTGCTAGTGCCGGGTTCAGGGGAAGCTCCTACAATGAGCAGTTCTTC. It yields the protein CASAGFRGSSYNEQFF. Complete variable domain (other parts from reference TRBV12-5 and TRBJ2-1): DARVTQTPRHKVTEMGQEVTMRCQPILGHNTVFWYRQTMMQGLELLAYFRNRAPLDDSGMPKDRFSAEMPDATLATLKIQPSEPRDSAVYFCASAGFRGSSYNEQFFGPGTRLTVL.

This clonotype was counted a few times. The rearrangement uses TRBV9 and TRBJ1-1; D gene uncertain. V lost 4 bases to trimming and J lost 0 bases, with 22 bases between them. This CDR3 is built from 18 residues. Germline V gene sequence: CDR1 SGDLS, CDR2 YYNGEE. CDR3 loop: CASSPRRVGAGMNTEAFF. CDR3 nucleotides: TGTGCCAGCAGCCCTCGGCGGGTAGGAGCGGGCATGAACACTGAAGCTTTCTTT.